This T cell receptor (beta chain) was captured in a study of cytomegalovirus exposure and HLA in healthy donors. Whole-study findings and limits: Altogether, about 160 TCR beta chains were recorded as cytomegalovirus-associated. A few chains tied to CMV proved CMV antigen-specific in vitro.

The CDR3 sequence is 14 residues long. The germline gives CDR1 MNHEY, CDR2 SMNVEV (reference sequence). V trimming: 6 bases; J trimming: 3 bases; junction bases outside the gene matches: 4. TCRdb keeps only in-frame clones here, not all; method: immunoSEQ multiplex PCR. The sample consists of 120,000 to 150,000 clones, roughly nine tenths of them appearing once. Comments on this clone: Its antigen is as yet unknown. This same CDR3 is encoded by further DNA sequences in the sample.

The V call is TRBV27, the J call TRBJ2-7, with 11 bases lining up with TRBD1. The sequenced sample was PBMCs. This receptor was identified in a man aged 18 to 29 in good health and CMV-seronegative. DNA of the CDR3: TGTGCCAGCAGCCCTGGGACAGGGGGCTACGAGCAGTACTTC. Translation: CASSPGTGGYEQYF.